The clone carrying this TCR beta chain was counted only a few times. The antigen remains undetermined. The definition of stable Graves' hyperthyroidism was no ophthalmopathy progression within 18 months. This specimen belongs to a study of T cells in Graves' hyperthyroidism and ophthalmopathy. General observations from the study: Clonotypes that were expanded in thyroid above 0.001 mostly appeared in blood too.

Template material for amplifying TCR beta CDR3 regions consisted of RNA transcripts. Researchers ran a first-round RT-PCR on the TCR CDR3 using the HTBI primer set. MiXCR was run by TCRdb on the multiplex PCR reads, yielding one entry per CDR3 protein. The table includes over 700,000 distinct CDR3 sequences, 38% detected once. V lost 5 bases and J lost 3, with 12 bases in between. Germline-derived CDR1 and CDR2 are SGHTS and YDEGEE. The CDR3 totals 13 residues. Sequencing was carried out using blood. The chain recombines TRBV5-8 with TRBJ2-7; possible D gene TRBD1, 5 bases. The sequence was collected from a man aged 18 to 30 with Graves' hyperthyroidism. In DNA form, the CDR3 reads TGTGCCAGCAGTTCCATGGACAACTACGAGCAGTACTTC. Translating gives CASSSMDNYEQYF.